These T cell receptor beta chains were read from a single sample in a study of cytomegalovirus exposure and HLA in healthy donors. Profiled with immunoSEQ multiplex PCR; TCRdb holds only in-frame clones, not every one. The sample contains about 120,000 clones, 77% of which appear only once. Specimen: PBMCs. The source is a man younger than 35 in good health and CMV-seropositive. Each CDR3 is given with its conserved first and last residue. Fields, in order: CDR3 DNA, CDR3 protein, V gene, D gene, clone size, J gene. The D gene is left open where the match is weak. A row's size may be missing; if present it is once, few, many or a size class.

CDR3 DNA: TGTGCCAGCAGCTTTTGGGGACTAGCGGGAGGATCAGAGACCCAGTACTTC
CDR3 protein: CASSFWGLAGGSETQYF
V gene: TRBV5-8
D gene: TRBD2
clone size: NA
J gene: TRBJ2-5

CDR3 DNA: TGCGCCAGCCCCGTGGGGGCTCTAAGGTACGAGCAGTACTTC
CDR3 protein: CASPVGALRYEQYF
V gene: TRBV23-1
D gene: NA
clone size: NA
J gene: TRBJ2-7

CDR3 DNA: TGCGCCAGCAGCTTGCCCATACTAGCGGGAGACAGGACAGATACGCAGTATTTT
CDR3 protein: CASSLPILAGDRTDTQYF
V gene: TRBV5-1
D gene: TRBD2
clone size: NA
J gene: TRBJ2-3

CDR3 DNA: TGTGCCAGCAGCTTAGCAGGTGGCGAGCAGTACTTC
CDR3 protein: CASSLAGGEQYF
V gene: TRBV11-3
D gene: NA
clone size: NA
J gene: TRBJ2-7

CDR3 DNA: TGTGCCAGCAGGACGTCAACTAGCGGGGGGGCCTGGCAGTTCTTC
CDR3 protein: CASRTSTSGGAWQFF
V gene: TRBV28
D gene: TRBD2
clone size: NA
J gene: TRBJ2-1

CDR3 DNA: TGTGCCAGCAGCCTCCGGGAAGTCTCTGGAAACACCATATATTTT
CDR3 protein: CASSLREVSGNTIYF
V gene: TRBV9
D gene: NA
clone size: NA
J gene: TRBJ1-3

CDR3 DNA: TGTGCCAGCAGTTTGTCCCCACAGGGGTCCACTGAAGCTTTCTTT
CDR3 protein: CASSLSPQGSTEAFF
V gene: TRBV27
D gene: TRBD1
clone size: NA
J gene: TRBJ1-1

CDR3 DNA: TGTGCCAGCAGTGAAGAGGTAGGGACAGGACTCCGCGGCTACACCTTC
CDR3 protein: CASSEEVGTGLRGYTF
V gene: TRBV6-1
D gene: TRBD1
clone size: NA
J gene: TRBJ1-2

CDR3 DNA: TGTGCCAGCAGCCAAGGACAGGGCTACGAGCAGTACTTC
CDR3 protein: CASSQGQGYEQYF
V gene: TRBV14
D gene: TRBD1
clone size: NA
J gene: TRBJ2-7

CDR3 DNA: TGCGCCAGCAGCTTGGGACTAGCGGGCCACGAGCAGTACTTC
CDR3 protein: CASSLGLAGHEQYF
V gene: TRBV5-1
D gene: TRBD2
clone size: once
J gene: TRBJ2-7

CDR3 DNA: TGTGCCAGCAGTGAAGGCAGGGTCACCTATGGCTACACCTTC
CDR3 protein: CASSEGRVTYGYTF
V gene: TRBV6-1
D gene: NA
clone size: NA
J gene: TRBJ1-2

CDR3 DNA: TGTGCCAGCAGTTCCAGGGGTCTCCGCTATGGCTACACCTTC
CDR3 protein: CASSSRGLRYGYTF
V gene: TRBV6-6
D gene: NA
clone size: few
J gene: TRBJ1-2

CDR3 DNA: TGCGCCAGCAGCCTCGACTACTTTCTGCAGTTCTTC
CDR3 protein: CASSLDYFLQFF
V gene: TRBV5-1
D gene: NA
clone size: NA
J gene: TRBJ2-1

CDR3 DNA: TGTGCCAGCAGCTTAGCAGGAACAAGAGGAGGAGCTTTCTTT
CDR3 protein: CASSLAGTRGGAFF
V gene: TRBV7-9
D gene: NA
clone size: NA
J gene: TRBJ1-1

CDR3 DNA: TGTGCCAGCAGCTTAGGCAGGGGGCTAGGTGTTGAGCAGTTCTTC
CDR3 protein: CASSLGRGLGVEQFF
V gene: TRBV7-2
D gene: TRBD1
clone size: NA
J gene: TRBJ2-1

CDR3 DNA: TGTGCCACCGAGGCAGGGGAGGGCTACGAGCAGTACTTC
CDR3 protein: CATEAGEGYEQYF
V gene: TRBV10-3
D gene: NA
clone size: NA
J gene: TRBJ2-7

CDR3 DNA: TGTGCCAGCAGCCGCCAGGGGATAGCGGGGTTTCAAGAGACCCAGTACTTC
CDR3 protein: CASSRQGIAGFQETQYF
V gene: TRBV5-8
D gene: TRBD2
clone size: NA
J gene: TRBJ2-5

CDR3 DNA: TGTGCCCTCTCCCCCGGGACAAAGATCGACGAGCAGTACTTC
CDR3 protein: CALSPGTKIDEQYF
V gene: TRBV10-3
D gene: NA
clone size: NA
J gene: TRBJ2-7

CDR3 DNA: TGTGCCAGCAGCTTATTTTCGGGACAGCCCTACAATGAGCAGTTCTTC
CDR3 protein: CASSLFSGQPYNEQFF
V gene: TRBV5-6
D gene: TRBD1
clone size: NA
J gene: TRBJ2-1

CDR3 DNA: TGTGCCAGCAGCTCGCGGACAGGATCCTACGAGCAGTACTTC
CDR3 protein: CASSSRTGSYEQYF
V gene: TRBV11-2
D gene: TRBD1
clone size: NA
J gene: TRBJ2-7

CDR3 DNA: TGTGCCAGCAGGGGGACAGGGGGGAATCAGCCCCAGCATTTT
CDR3 protein: CASRGTGGNQPQHF
V gene: TRBV2
D gene: TRBD1
clone size: once
J gene: TRBJ1-5

CDR3 DNA: TGCGCCAGCAGCGCCCCGGGAGGCTCCTACAATGAGCAGTTCTTC
CDR3 protein: CASSAPGGSYNEQFF
V gene: TRBV5-1
D gene: TRBD2
clone size: NA
J gene: TRBJ2-1